A single sample is the source of the 29 T cell receptor beta chains below, sequenced in a study of shared clonotypes between healthy human individuals. Assay: immunoSEQ multiplex PCR; the TCRdb copy retains only in-frame clones and omits some. In the table there are about 710,000 clones, over 55% of which are singletons. The sample was memory CD4+ T cells sorted from blood. Stated subset: CD45RA-negative fraction. The receptors stem from a young woman in good health.

The chain couples TRBV6-5 to TRBJ2-7; 14 bases match TRBD2. CDR1 is MNHEY and CDR2 is SVGAGI in the germline V gene. The CDR3 length is 15 residues. Losses at the gene ends were 0 bases for V and 5 bases for J; bases not matched to a gene: 0. Here the CDR3 DNA reads TGTGCCAGCAGTTACTCGACTAGCGGGAGGGACGAGCAGTACTTC. This translates into CASSYSTSGRDEQYF.

The chain couples TRBV2 to TRBJ2-7; the D gene could be TRBD1 or TRBD2 (6 bases each). The CDR3 has 13 residues. The germline V and J ends were trimmed by 7 bases and 3 bases, with 13 bases remaining between them. Per germline, CDR1 SNHLY and CDR2 FYNNEI. CDR3 nucleotide sequence: TGTGCCAGCACCGAGGGGGGCTTCTACGAGCAGTACTTC. Encoded protein: CASTEGGFYEQYF.

There are a few counts of this clone. The chain combines TRBV27 with TRBJ1-5, with a weak D call TRBD1 (5 bases). V lost 3 bases and J 7 bases, leaving 13 bases between the germline ends. Germline CDR1 is MNHEY and CDR2 is SMNVEV (reference sequence). This CDR3 comprises 14 residues. In nucleotides, the CDR3 is TGTGCCAGCAGTTTTGGTCCGGGGGGACAGCCCCAGCATTTT. This codes for CASSFGPGGQPQHF.

This chain joins TRBV7-9 and TRBJ2-5; a possible D gene is TRBD2 (6 bases). V was trimmed by 4 bases and J by 4 bases, leaving 10 bases between them. Looked up from germline, CDR1 is SEHNR and CDR2 is FQNEAQ (reference sequence). This CDR3 comprises 13 residues. CDR3 DNA sequence: TGTGCCAGCAGCTGGGAGGTTGCAGAGACCCAGTACTTC. This sequence encodes CASSWEVAETQYF. Supplemented by reference TRBV7-9 and TRBJ2-5, the full variable domain reads DTGVSQNPRHKITKRGQNVTFRCDPISEHNRLYWYRQTLGQGPEFLTYFQNEAQLEKSRLLSDRFSAERPKGSFSTLEIQRTEQGDSAMYLCASSWEVAETQYFGPGTRLLVL.

The chain links TRBV27 to TRBJ1-5; 10 bases agree with TRBD1. Germline V lookup: CDR1 MNHEY, CDR2 SMNVEV (reference sequence). The V segment lost 5 bases and the J segment 6 bases; nucleotides outside the gene matches: 13. The CDR3 totals 17 residues. The chain's CDR3 is CASSPGQGEVGTQPQHF. DNA of the CDR3: TGTGCCAGCAGTCCCGGACAGGGGGAGGTGGGTACTCAGCCCCAGCATTTT.

Written as DNA, the CDR3 is TGTGCCAGCTGCCTGGACGGTAGGGATCAGCCCCAGCATTTT. It translates to CASCLDGRDQPQHF. The chain links TRBV6-5 to TRBJ1-5; D call uncertain. V gave up 8 bases and J gave up 5 bases, with 16 bases separating them. Germline lookup yields CDR1 MNHEY and CDR2 SVGAGI. This CDR3 contains 14 residues.

The chain combines TRBV7-9 with TRBJ2-5; D is undetermined. V was clipped by 5 bases and J by 2 bases, with 12 bases between them. In germline, CDR1 is SEHNR, CDR2 FQNEAQ (reference sequence). This CDR3 has 14 amino acids. As DNA, the CDR3 is TGTGCCAGCAGCCCGAGAGGCCATCAAGAGACCCAGTACTTC. Translating it yields CASSPRGHQETQYF.

The J gene is TRBJ2-2, the V gene TRBV4-1; 9 nucleotides line up with TRBD1. The CDR3 length is 17 residues. The V and J ends lost 2 bases and 4 bases, in that order; junction bases with no gene match: 8. Germline CDR1 and CDR2: MGHRA and YSYEKL. The CDR3 region is CASSQYFPQGATGELFF. CDR3 DNA sequence: TGCGCCAGCAGCCAATACTTTCCACAGGGGGCCACCGGGGAGCTGTTTTTT.

The V call is TRBV5-5, the J call TRBJ2-7; 7 bases fit TRBD2. Germline V gene sequence: CDR1 SGHKS, CDR2 YYEKEE (reference sequence). This CDR3 has 16 residues. Germline trimming cut 1 base from V and 0 bases from J; bases unmatched to any gene: 7. CDR3 residues: CASSLRYGRSSYEQYF. DNA for the CDR3: TGTGCCAGCAGCTTGCGTTACGGGAGGAGCTCCTACGAGCAGTACTTC.

V usage is TRBV5-4 and J usage is TRBJ2-3, with D tentatively TRBD2 (5 bases). This CDR3 has 12 residues. With 0 bases removed from V and 6 bases from J, the gap between germline ends came to 5 bases. From germline, CDR1 is SGHNT and CDR2 YYREEE (reference sequence). The CDR3 DNA follows: TGTGCCAGCAGCTTGGAGCGGGATACGCAGTATTTT. Its translation: CASSLERDTQYF. Full variable domain (outside the CDR3, taken from reference TRBV5-4 and TRBJ2-3): ETGVTQSPTHLIKTRGQQVTLRCSSQSGHNTVSWYQQALGQGPQFIFQYYREEENGRGNFPPRFSGLQFPNYSSELNVNALELDDSALYLCASSLERDTQYFGPGTRLTVL.

As DNA, the CDR3 is TGTGCCAGCAGCCCCGCTCGACTGGGAACTGAAGCTTTCTTT. Protein product: CASSPARLGTEAFF. This chain connects TRBV28 to TRBJ1-1, with D hard to call. The germline CDR1 and CDR2 sequences are MDHEN and SYDVKM. This CDR3 is built from 14 residues. V was cut by 6 bases and J by 5 bases, with 16 bases left in between. Based on the CDR3 plus reference TRBV28 and TRBJ1-1, the full variable domain is DVKVTQSSRYLVKRTGEKVFLECVQDMDHENMFWYRQDPGLGLRLIYFSYDVKMKEKGDIPEGYSVSREKKERFSLILESASTNQTSMYLCASSPARLGTEAFFGQGTRLTVV.

The chain has TRBV23-1 and TRBJ2-1; D uncertain. TRBV23-1 is an open reading frame whose function is uncertain. The CDR3 loop spans 16 amino acids. With 6 bases removed from V and 0 bases from J, the gap between germline ends came to 15 bases. CDR3 DNA: TGCGCCAGCAGCCAAGATTTTTGGAGCTCCTACAATGAGCAGTTCTTC. Translated, it gives CASSQDFWSSYNEQFF.

J is TRBJ1-1 and V is TRBV6-6, with D unclear. V lost 0 bases and J 7 bases, leaving 6 bases between the germline ends. The CDR3 contains 12 residues. Germline CDR1 is MNHNY and CDR2 is SVGAGI (reference sequence). The DNA of the CDR3 is TGTGCCAGCAGTTACTCGACCAGTGAAGCTTTCTTT. It is translated as CASSYSTSEAFF.

Comment on this clone: Other DNA sequences within the sample encode an identical CDR3. The CDR3 DNA reads TGCGCCAGCAGCTTGGGGCTAGCGGGGACCACAGATACGCAGTATTTT. Translated, it gives CASSLGLAGTTDTQYF. The chain links TRBV5-1 to TRBJ2-3, with 9 bases aligning to TRBD2. Trimming at V came to 0 bases and at J to 2 bases, leaving 4 bases not matched to a gene. The CDR3 extends over 16 amino acids. Germline-derived CDR1 and CDR2 are SGHRS and YFSETQ.

The CDR3 protein is CASGRTSKFGELFF. The CDR3 DNA reads TGTGCCAGCGGAAGGACATCTAAGTTCGGGGAGCTGTTTTTT. This chain joins TRBV2 and TRBJ2-2; a possible D gene is TRBD1 (5 bases). The CDR3 loop spans 14 amino acids. Trimming cost V 8 bases and J 7 bases, with 17 bases left between them. Germline V CDR1 and CDR2: SNHLY, FYNNEI.

The genes are TRBV4-1 and TRBJ2-1, with D maybe TRBD1 (5 bases). CDR1 and CDR2 from the germline V gene are MGHRA and YSYEKL. This CDR3 has 17 residues. The germline V and J ends were trimmed by 0 bases and 7 bases, with 19 bases remaining between them. The chain's CDR3 is CASSQDDLSRAGNEQFF. As DNA, the CDR3 is TGCGCCAGCAGCCAAGACGACCTCTCTCGAGCAGGGAATGAGCAGTTCTTC.

The rearrangement links TRBV18 to TRBJ1-1; weak D call: TRBD1 (5 bases). This CDR3 has 15 amino acids. Germline CDR1 KGHSH, CDR2 LQKENI. V gave up 5 bases and J gave up 0 bases, with 13 bases separating them. The CDR3 loop is CASSTGLTVNTEAFF. The CDR3 DNA sequence: TGTGCCAGCTCAACGGGACTGACAGTGAACACTGAAGCTTTCTTT. The variable domain in full, completed from reference TRBV18 and TRBJ1-1, reads NAGVMQNPRHLVRRRGQEARLRCSPMKGHSHVYWYRQLPEEGLKFMVYLQKENIIDESGMPKERFSAEFPKEGPSILRIQQVVRGDSAAYFCASSTGLTVNTEAFFGQGTRLTVV.

This rearrangement joins TRBV25-1 to TRBJ2-7, with 7 bases fitting TRBD1. The CDR3 runs to 14 residues. Germline CDR1 MGHDK, CDR2 SYGVNS. Germline trimming cut 5 bases from V and 5 bases from J; bases unmatched to any gene: 9. Written as DNA, the CDR3 is TGTGCCAGCAGTACACAGGGGCATGACCACGAGCAGTACTTC. This gives the protein CASSTQGHDHEQYF.

The rearrangement links TRBV2 to TRBJ2-1; D is unresolved. Per germline, CDR1 SNHLY and CDR2 FYNNEI. The ends were cut back, 6 bases at V and 10 bases at J, with 13 bases in the middle. The CDR3 length is 12 residues. CDR3 coding DNA: TGTGCCAGCAGGTCAGATTCCCGGGAGCAGTTCTTC. This codes for CASRSDSREQFF.

The chain recombines TRBV10-1 with TRBJ2-3, with TRBD1 identical over 11 bases. Trimming cost V 3 bases and J 7 bases; bases outside gene matches: 6. This CDR3 is built from 15 residues. From germline, CDR1 is WNHNN and CDR2 SYGVQD (reference sequence). CDR3 bases: TGCGCCAGCAGTGAAGGGACAGGGGGAATGTATACGCAGTATTTT. It specifies CASSEGTGGMYTQYF.

The chain uses TRBV30 and TRBJ2-3; no firm D call. This CDR3 contains 13 residues. Germline V gene sequence: CDR1 GTSNPN, CDR2 SVGIG (reference sequence). Deletions cut 4 bases from V and 4 bases from J, with 12 bases between. The CDR3 coding sequence is TGTGCCTGGACCCCCAAAAACGCAGATACGCAGTATTTT. Protein product: CAWTPKNADTQYF.

This clone has only one observation. The rearrangement uses TRBV28 and TRBJ1-4, with a weak D call TRBD1 (6 bases). Deletions cut 5 bases from V and 2 bases from J, with 12 bases between. CDR1 and CDR2 (germline): MDHEN, SYDVKM. There are 15 residues in the CDR3. This chain's CDR3 is CASSVLQGTNEKLFF. The CDR3 region has the DNA TGTGCCAGCAGTGTCCTACAGGGTACTAATGAAAAACTGTTTTTT.

V and J are TRBV4-1 and TRBJ2-3; 10 bases fit TRBD2. Germline CDR1 is MGHRA and CDR2 is YSYEKL. This CDR3 has 16 amino acids. V lost 4 bases, J lost 3 bases, and 7 bases stayed unmatched. The CDR3 loop reads CASSLRTSGVTDTQYF. CDR3 in DNA: TGCGCCAGCAGCCTAAGGACTAGCGGAGTTACAGATACGCAGTATTTT.

On this clone itself: Mismatch with germline at one junction end may stem from a read error. V gene TRBV11-2 combines with J gene TRBJ2-2, with D tentatively TRBD2 (7 bases). The CDR3 covers 16 residues. Germline V gene data show CDR1 as SGHAT and CDR2 as FQNNGV. The CDR3 nucleotides read TGCGCCAGCAGCCAAGGAATGCGGGGGCGATCCGGGGAGCTGTTTTTT. Its translation: CASSQGMRGRSGELFF.

Here the CDR3 reads CASSPNSPSGIETQYF. DNA for the CDR3: TGTGCCAGCAGCCCAAACTCCCCCTCAGGGATTGAGACCCAGTACTTC. V usage is TRBV11-2 and J usage is TRBJ2-5; D possibly corresponds to TRBD1 (5 bases). V gave up 5 bases and J gave up 5 bases, with 21 bases separating them. The CDR3 runs to 16 residues. The V gene's germline CDR1 is SGHAT and CDR2 FQNNGV.

Notes on this clone: This clone may be a read error of a much larger clone one base away. The V call is TRBV11-2, the J call TRBJ2-1; D not certain. Trimming stripped 3 bases from V and 4 bases from J, with 1 base between. From germline, CDR1 is SGHAT and CDR2 FQNNGV. The CDR3 is 11 amino acids. The CDR3 protein is CASSFYNEQFF. The CDR3 nucleotides are TGTGCCAGCAGCTTTTACAATGAGCAGTTCTTC.

The chain combines TRBV12-5 with TRBJ2-3; D unresolved. The CDR3 is 16 residues long. CDR1 and CDR2 (germline): LGHNT, FRNRAP. Trimming removed 7 bases from V and 1 base from J, with 18 bases in between. CDR3 sequence: CASAPRAEVGTDTQYF. The CDR3 nucleotides read TGTGCTAGTGCCCCCCGAGCCGAGGTCGGCACAGATACGCAGTATTTT.

In its sample, this clone was seen once. This chain joins TRBV11-2 and TRBJ1-4; D unresolved. The V gene's germline CDR1 is SGHAT and CDR2 FQNNGV. V was clipped by 0 bases and J by 7 bases, with 18 bases between them. The CDR3 extends over 17 amino acids. The CDR3 DNA reads as TGTGCCAGCAGCTTAGAGGCGATCTATAGTGGGATTGAAAAACTGTTTTTT. Amino acids: CASSLEAIYSGIEKLFF.

About this clone itself: Other DNA sequences within the sample encode an identical CDR3. This sequence joins TRBV5-1 and TRBJ1-3; D not resolved. This CDR3 is built from 15 residues. In germline, CDR1 is SGHRS, CDR2 YFSETQ. The V end was cut by 0 bases, the J end by 2 bases, with 9 bases between. This chain's CDR3 is CASSLGAEAGNTIYF. For the CDR3, the DNA is TGCGCCAGCAGCTTGGGGGCAGAAGCTGGAAACACCATATATTTT. Supplemented by reference TRBV5-1 and TRBJ1-3, the full variable domain reads KAGVTQTPRYLIKTRGQQVTLSCSPISGHRSVSWYQQTPGQGLQFLFEYFSETQRNKGNFPGRFSGRQFSNSRSEMNVSTLELGDSALYLCASSLGAEAGNTIYFGEGSWLTVV.